This T cell receptor beta chain was obtained from a study of T-cell memory formation after mild COVID-19. Whole-study findings and limits: Clones contracting over day 15 to 85 were CD4/CD8 balanced, with later expanders leaning CD4+.

Ten or more counts support this clonotype. Its antigen is unidentified. Its ends do not fully match the called genes, so a read error is possible. The germline CDR1 and CDR2 sequences are SSHAT and FNYEAQ (reference sequence). The CDR3 is made up of 13 amino acids. TCRdb processed the 5' RACE reads anew with MiXCR; each CDR3 protein has one entry. The sample includes hundreds of thousands of distinct CDR3 sequences, about 23% seen only once; the top ten take around an eighth. Sequenced material: PBMCs or a T cell subset sorted from them (not recorded which). This clonotype originated in an adult woman who had mild COVID-19 (a few samples of this study predate the infection). Cell type and time point are not known. The chain links TRBV7-7 to TRBJ2-2; 7 bases align to TRBD1. CDR3 in amino acids: CASSVGTAGELFF. The CDR3 region has the DNA TGTGCTAGCAGCGTAGGGACAGCGGGGGAGCTGTTTTTT.